The entry below describes one T cell receptor (beta chain). There is no known antigen for this receptor. Base-call qualities are not available, and no considerably larger clone is one nucleotide away. The cohort consisted of approximately 670 healthy bone marrow donors. All cohort members were sampled while nominally healthy, although unrecorded immune exposures were likely present. The donor tested CMV seronegative and was one of the 352 seronegative cohort members. Every donor gave a peripheral blood sample, and the peripheral blood mononuclear cells from that sample were used for TCR beta sequencing. The Qiagen DNeasy Blood Extraction Kit was used to extract genomic DNA from the blood cell samples. The library was prepared using the immunoSEQ multiplex PCR assay. For the multiplex PCR, a mixture combining 60 forward primers for TCR Vbeta segments and 13 reverse primers for TCR Jbeta segments was used. A multiplex PCR assay on genomic DNA amplified the CDR3 region of rearranged TCR beta genes. The amplified TCR beta libraries were sequenced on the Illumina HiSeq System as 87-base-pair reads. The authors processed their data as follows. A later analysis tallied 75 million to 95 million unique TCR beta chains across the 700 or so repertoires, and about 12 million of those chains were shared by two or more donors. To remove PCR and sequencing errors, raw reads were error-corrected and collapsed into unique sequences using a nearest-neighbor algorithm that merged closely related sequences. Alignment of CDR3 sequences to IMGT reference sequences was used to assign V, D and J gene segments. For a sequence to be retained, at least a six-nucleotide match to both a V gene segment and a J gene segment was required. A rearrangement counted as productive if the CDR3 had no stop codons and remained in frame with V and J, and every other rearrangement counted as non-productive. Following IMGT convention, CDR3 was defined as the stretch from the second conserved V-encoded cysteine to the conserved J-encoded phenylalanine. Sequences without an unambiguous match to a single V gene segment were excluded from the earlier analysis of 450 to 750 of the donors. An earlier analysis of some 610 of the donors called V segments functional above 56.7% productive rearrangements and segregating when the between-donor standard deviation exceeded 5%. To diagnose cytomegalovirus status from the catalog of TCR beta chain sequences, a statistical classification framework was built. In a later analysis, V and J genes were assigned by comparing TCR nucleotide sequences against IMGT/GENE-DB human TR gene sequences. In a later analysis, CDR3 sequences and most-parsimonious VDJ recombination scenarios were assigned using the TCRdist pipeline. In a later analysis, each TCR beta chain was defined by its CDR3 amino acid sequence together with its V-gene family, and reads without a unique V-gene family were excluded. In a later analysis, 500 to 650 highly shared, low-generation-probability nucleotide sequences were removed to address suspected cross-contamination and a sequencing artifact. A later analysis calculated a clonal expansion index for each public chain from normalized within-repertoire ranks of inferred template counts. In a later analysis, generation probabilities were computed with a VDJ recombination model fitted to out-of-frame rearrangements, and the resulting probabilities were checked against IGoR. A later analysis scored TCR-TCR, TCR-HLA and TCR-CMV co-occurrence with hypergeometric tests, applying a repertoire-size bias correction to TCR pairs. In a later analysis, false discovery rates were estimated by permuting HLA or CMV assignments 20 times. In a later analysis, co-occurring TCRs were grouped with DBSCAN, and TCRdist sequence similarity was added when clustering was performed within HLA-allele-positive subsets. Repertoires with fewer than 30,000 or more than 120,000 public chains, plus five repertoires with anomalous nucleotide sharing, were excluded from co-occurrence clustering. TCRdb limited this immuneACCESS table to in-frame rearrangements with V and J called. A share of clones is missing; checked studies link under half to unresolved V genes, and the rest is unexplained. D and trimming were read from the DNA, whereas the V and J calls and clone size are those reported in that table. In all, the sample holds over 150,000 clones, and roughly four fifths of those were seen once. The top ten clonotypes cover 2.5% to 3.5% of the sample.

This sample stems from a study of cytomegalovirus exposure and HLA in healthy donors (TCRdb year 2017). For the wider study: An earlier analysis of a few hundred of the donors reported 276 Gb of sequence data and around 100 million unique TCR beta sequences obtained from 180 million or so T cells. An early release covering roughly 600 HLA-typed donors comprised 250 to 350 gigabases of sequencing data and approximately 80 million unique TCR sequences. Of the roughly 400 genotyped donors, 81% were placed in the genetic ancestry cluster associated with self-reported Caucasian donors. The aim of the study was to test whether cataloging public T cell receptors could identify signatures of past pathogen exposure. The study profiled the T cell repertoires of hundreds of subjects by immunosequencing and related them to cytomegalovirus serostatus. A separate validation cohort of more than 100 different subjects was used in addition to the roughly 620-subject first cohort. To predict cytomegalovirus infection status, the study combined high-throughput TCR immunosequencing, statistical association of individual TCRs with disease status, and machine learning. In a later analysis, previously published TCR beta repertoires from 666 donors were re-analyzed and high-resolution HLA genotyping was added so that TCR occurrence patterns could be studied. Rather than drawing on any new phenotypic data, the later analysis identified candidate immune exposures from TCR beta sequences and the way those sequences occurred across donors. An earlier analysis of roughly 580 of the donors used high-throughput TCR beta sequencing to judge whether each TCR beta V gene segment behaved as functional or pseudogenic. Alongside the repertoire data, information on donor age, sex, ethnicity and CMV serostatus was compiled. Genome-wide SNP genotypes for about 65% of the roughly 670 donors were used in a later genetic analysis, which treated that subset as a discovery cohort. Every repertoire in the discovery cohort had been generated on one and the same sequencing platform. HLA typing included class I and class II loci at four-digit resolution. Typing coverage differed by locus: A, B, C, DRB1 and DQB1 were typed in roughly 620-630 donors, DQA1 in 522, DPA1 in nearly 610, and DPB1 in 400 to 490. Because of strong linkage in the cohort, four to six DR-DQ haplotypes were treated as single units for association and clustering. Among 300 to 500 genotyped donors of the cohort, an average of approximately 240,000 unique TCR beta nucleotide sequences was sequenced per donor, of which about 18% were non-productive. What the study reported, not specific to this receptor: A few of the identified cytomegalovirus-associated TCR beta chains were confirmed in vitro to be specific for cytomegalovirus antigens. Linkage disequilibrium might explain the correlated functional status among segregating V segments, but an unknown experimental factor could not be ruled out. The classifier was reported to diagnose cytomegalovirus status with high specificity and sensitivity in both the original cohort and the validation cohort. According to a later analysis, parvovirus B19, influenza, CMV and Epstein-Barr virus appeared linked to several top co-occurrence clusters. In an earlier analysis of 587 of the donors, most TCR beta V segments appeared in productive rearrangements about 87% or about 30% of the time, broadly matching IMGT annotations. In a later analysis, TCR association rates were found to vary across HLA loci, with the most associated TCRs seen for DRB1 alleles and the fewest for HLA-C alleles. Roughly uniform sequencing depth across donors was assumed in presence/absence analyses, although this assumption may not hold. At a false discovery rate of 0.05, a later analysis linked roughly 17,000 TCR beta sequences to specific HLA alleles. Most TCR sequences were observed very rarely across donors, whereas some public TCRs were present in many individuals. Some IMGT-functional V segments, including TRBV6-2 and TRBV6-3, could not be distinguished by the 87-base-pair reads and were therefore excluded. Immune exposure information for the cohort was limited to CMV serostatus. A later analysis found that HLA-associated TCR beta chains were more clonally expanded and had lower generation probabilities than equally common non-associated chains. A later genetic analysis associated a missense DCLRE1C variant with V-gene and J-gene trimming of TCR beta chains, and an independent cohort replicated the association. Compared with the roughly 670-donor mean, donors in an Asian-associated ancestry cluster had fewer N-insertions in productive TCRs, according to a later genetic analysis. Because counts were too low, 15 or so rarely observed V segments, including chromosome 9 orphons, were excluded from the earlier analysis of 500 to 700 of the donors. A total of 150 or so TCR beta chains were listed by the study as associated with cytomegalovirus. Only TCR beta chains were sequenced in this cohort, and the absence of alpha or paired-chain data limited detectable features. In a later analysis, most CMV-associated TCR beta chains were found to appear HLA-restricted, with HLA associations seemingly driven largely by CMV exposure. Assigning TCR associations to individual alleles was difficult when HLA alleles, especially DR and DQ, strongly co-occurred. A further reported finding was that TCR beta sequences accurately predicted the HLA-A and HLA-B alleles for most subjects in the first cohort. The authors suggested that the approach could potentially be extended to other disease states and immunological phenotypes. Because HLA typing was unavailable for some donors at each locus, only the typed subset was used in association tests. A cluster of highly shared sequence variants was judged likely to be a technical artifact of the sequencing pipeline.

The CDR1 and CDR2 encoded by the germline V gene (reference sequence) are MNHEY and SMNVEV. The CDR3 starts with the cysteine, ends with the phenylalanine, and has 14 residues. The sequence is cut down to CDR3 DNA, 42 bases in frame from base 1. V is reduced by 6 bases and J by 3 bases, leaving a spacing of 13 bases between them. The sequence was collected from a male donor in good health and CMV-seronegative. The chain employs TRBV27 and TRBJ2-3; TRBD2 is a weak D gene call, 6 bases matching. The sequenced sample consisted of PBMCs. The bases are TGTGCCAGCAGCTCGACTAGGATAACAGATACGCAGTATTTT. The encoded protein is CASSSTRITDTQYF.